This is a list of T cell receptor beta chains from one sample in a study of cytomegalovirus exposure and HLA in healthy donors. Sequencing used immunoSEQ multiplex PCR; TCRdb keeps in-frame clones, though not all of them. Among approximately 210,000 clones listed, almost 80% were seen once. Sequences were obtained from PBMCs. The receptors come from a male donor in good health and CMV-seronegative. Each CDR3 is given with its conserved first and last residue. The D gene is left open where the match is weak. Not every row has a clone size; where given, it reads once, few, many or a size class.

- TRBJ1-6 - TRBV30 CAWSSGGNSPLHF TGTGCCTGGAGTTCGGGAGGAAATTCACCCCTCCACTTT
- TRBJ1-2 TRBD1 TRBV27 CASSFPRRDRGYTF TGTGCCAGCAGTTTTCCCCGTCGGGACAGAGGCTACACCTTC
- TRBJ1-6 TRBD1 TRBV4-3 CASSRVYRGNSPLHF TGCGCCAGCAGCCGGGTCTACAGGGGTAATTCACCCCTCCACTTT
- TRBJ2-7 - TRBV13 CASSPASGRFYEQYF TGTGCCAGCAGCCCGGCCAGCGGGCGATTCTACGAGCAGTACTTC
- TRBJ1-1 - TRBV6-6 CASRPRTTEAFF TGTGCCAGCAGGCCTAGAACCACTGAAGCTTTCTTT
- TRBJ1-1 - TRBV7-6 CASSFEDIGSTEAFF TGTGCCAGCAGCTTTGAGGACATAGGGTCCACTGAAGCTTTCTTT
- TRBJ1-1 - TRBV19 CASSIGGITEAFF TGTGCCAGTAGTATCGGCGGGATCACTGAAGCTTTCTTT
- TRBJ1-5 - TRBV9 CASSVGRSNQPQHF TGTGCCAGCAGCGTAGGTCGTAGCAATCAGCCCCAGCATTTT
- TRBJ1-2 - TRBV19 CASSPRQWGHLYGYTF TGTGCCAGTAGTCCAAGGCAGTGGGGCCATCTGTATGGCTACACCTTC
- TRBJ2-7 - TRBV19 CASSIGQGTYEQYF TGTGCCAGTAGTATAGGCCAGGGGACCTACGAGCAGTACTTC
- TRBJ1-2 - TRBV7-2 CASSLRTRTDSNYGYTF TGTGCCAGCAGCTTAAGGACACGAACAGACTCTAACTATGGCTACACCTTC
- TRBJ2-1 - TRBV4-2 CASSQVGERPINEQFF TGTGCCAGCAGCCAAGTCGGGGAGAGGCCGATAAATGAGCAGTTCTTC
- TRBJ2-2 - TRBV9 CASSGRSSFLRGTGELFF TGTGCCAGCAGCGGGCGGTCCAGTTTCCTCCGAGGCACCGGGGAGCTGTTTTTT
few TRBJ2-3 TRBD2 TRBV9 CASSLAPWTSGRDTQYF TGTGCCAGCAGCTTGGCCCCATGGACTAGCGGGAGAGATACGCAGTATTTT
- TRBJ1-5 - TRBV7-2 CASSLVRVGNQPQHF TGTGCCAGCAGCTTAGTGCGGGTTGGCAATCAGCCCCAGCATTTT
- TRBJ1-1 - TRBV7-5 CVRSPLGQRAEAFF TGTGTCAGAAGCCCGTTGGGACAGCGCGCTGAAGCTTTCTTT
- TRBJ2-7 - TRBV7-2 CASSFLASTYEQYF TGTGCCAGCAGCTTTCTAGCGAGTACCTACGAGCAGTACTTC
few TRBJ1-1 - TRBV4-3 CASSQSGYGSIAGAFF TGCGCCAGCAGCCAAAGTGGATATGGTTCCATAGCCGGAGCTTTCTTT
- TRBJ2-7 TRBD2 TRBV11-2 CASSSSSGHTYEQYF TGTGCCAGCAGCTCGTCTAGCGGACACACCTACGAGCAGTACTTC
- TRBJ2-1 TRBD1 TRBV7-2 CASSLVGPGDSEQFF TGTGCCAGCAGCTTAGTGGGCCCAGGGGACAGTGAGCAGTTCTTC
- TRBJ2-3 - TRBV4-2 CASSQDKAVTSTDTQYF TGTGCCAGCAGCCAAGATAAGGCAGTGACTAGCACAGATACGCAGTATTTT
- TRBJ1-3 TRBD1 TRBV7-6 CASSLDSRGLENTIYF TGTGCCAGCAGCTTAGATTCCAGGGGGCTTGAAAACACCATATATTTT
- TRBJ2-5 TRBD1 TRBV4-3 CASSQGTRDRGQETQYF TGCGCCAGCAGCCAAGGAACCAGGGACAGGGGTCAAGAGACCCAGTACTTC
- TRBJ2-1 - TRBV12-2 CASRNGTSGLVNEQFF TGTGCAAGTCGCAACGGGACTAGCGGGTTGGTAAATGAGCAGTTCTTC
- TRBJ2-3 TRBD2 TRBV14 CASSLEGTSGADTQYF TGTGCCAGCAGCCTCGAGGGGACTAGCGGGGCAGATACGCAGTATTTT
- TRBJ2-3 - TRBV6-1 CASSQRSSTDTQYF TGTGCCAGCAGCCAGCGGTCTAGCACAGATACGCAGTATTTT
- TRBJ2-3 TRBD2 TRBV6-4 CASSESGGGTDTQYF TGTGCCAGCAGTGAAAGCGGGGGGGGCACAGATACGCAGTATTTT
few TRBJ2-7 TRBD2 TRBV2 CASSVPSSGASSYEQYF TGTGCCAGCAGTGTGCCTTCCAGCGGGGCCAGCTCCTACGAGCAGTACTTC
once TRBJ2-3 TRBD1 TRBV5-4 CASSLGTGSYTQYF TGTGCCAGCAGCTTGGGGACAGGGAGTTATACGCAGTATTTT
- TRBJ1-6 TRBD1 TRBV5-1 CASSLTGQGGSPLHF TGCGCCAGCAGCTTAACCGGACAGGGAGGGTCACCCCTCCACTTT